The 11 T cell receptor beta chains presented below share a single source sample, sequenced in a study of Graves' ophthalmopathy and Graves' hyperthyroidism. CDR3 regions of TCR beta were amplified from RNA transcripts. The library came from an HTBI-primed first-round RT-PCR and a second-round multiplex PCR. Via MiXCR, TCRdb re-called the multiplex PCR reads, giving one row per CDR3 protein. The sample lists hundreds of thousands of distinct CDR3 sequences, approximately 22% seen once, with approximately 7% in the top ten. The sample was peripheral blood. The receptors were sampled from a woman between 18 and 29 years old with stable Graves' hyperthyroidism. Some clones in this sample may be carry-over from other donors' samples.

The chain combines TRBV7-3 with TRBJ2-7; TRBD1 matches 10 bases. The CDR3 spans 19 residues. With 3 bases clipped from V and 2 bases from J, the junction kept 16 bases outside the gene matches. The germline CDR1 and CDR2 sequences are SGHTA and FQGTGA. The DNA of the CDR3 is TGTGCCAGCAGCTTCACGAACCAAAGGACAGGGGGTTCGGCCTACGAGCAGTACTTC. Protein product: CASSFTNQRTGGSAYEQYF.

V is TRBV12-3 or TRBV12-4 and J is TRBJ1-1; no definite D call. The CDR3 is 14 residues long. V lost 8 bases, J lost 0 bases, and 13 bases lay in between. This CDR3 reads CASRRGDMNTEAFF. CDR3 coding DNA: TGTGCCAGCCGTCGGGGTGACATGAACACTGAAGCTTTCTTT.

In this sample, this clonotype turned up many times. This chain joins TRBV29-1 and TRBJ1-6; TRBD1 matches 9 bases. The CDR3 is 13 residues long. The J segment lost 9 bases and the V segment lost 7 bases, leaving 7 bases of the junction unmatched. Germline lookup yields CDR1 SQVTM and CDR2 ANQGSEA. The CDR3 DNA reads TGCAGCGCCCAAGAGACAGGGGGTTCACCCCTCCACTTT. Its protein product is CSAQETGGSPLHF.

The chain couples TRBV27 to TRBJ1-5, with 8 bases matching TRBD1. Germline CDR1 is MNHEY and CDR2 is SMNVEV (reference sequence). CDR3 length equals 17 residues. With 0 bases clipped from V and 2 bases from J, the junction kept 6 bases outside the gene matches. The CDR3 DNA reads as TGTGCCAGCAGTTTATCTGGACAGGGTTCGGGCAATCAGCCCCAGCATTTT. It yields the protein CASSLSGQGSGNQPQHF.

This clonotype came up many times. The chain employs TRBV12-3 or TRBV12-4 and TRBJ1-2; no clear D gene. This CDR3 region has 13 residues. V was pared by 5 bases and J by 0 bases, with 7 bases between. The DNA for the CDR3 is TGTGCCAGCAGTCCCCAGACTAACTATGGCTACACCTTC. Protein sequence: CASSPQTNYGYTF.

The CDR3: CAWSPGQGRFDTEAFF. CDR3 DNA: TGTGCCTGGAGCCCGGGACAGGGGAGATTCGACACTGAAGCTTTCTTT. The rearrangement links TRBV30 to TRBJ1-1, with 10 bases matching TRBD1. CDR3 size: 16 residues. Per the germline V gene, CDR1 is GTSNPN and CDR2 is SVGIG (reference sequence). Losses at the gene ends were 3 bases for V and 3 bases for J; bases not matched to a gene: 10.

The gene calls are TRBV27 and TRBJ1-5; D remains unclear. The germline V gene encodes CDR1 MNHEY and CDR2 SMNVEV (reference sequence). This CDR3 has 15 amino acids. The V end was cut by 8 bases, the J end by 0 bases, with 14 bases between. The CDR3 DNA reads as TGTGCCAGCGGAATAACACAGTATAGCAATCAGCCCCAGCATTTT. Protein: CASGITQYSNQPQHF.

This clonotype showed up many times. The CDR3 DNA follows: TGTGCCAGCAGTTACTCACAAGGGTCCGGGGAGCTGTTTTTT. Its translation is CASSYSQGSGELFF. The rearrangement joins TRBV6-2 or TRBV6-3 to TRBJ2-2; D is ambiguous. The CDR3 runs 14 residues. V was cut by 0 bases and J by 6 bases, with 8 bases left in between. In germline, CDR1 is MNHEY, CDR2 SVGEGT.

A note on this clonotype: The missing conserved phenylalanine or tryptophan at the end of this CDR3 makes a read error likely. The chain combines TRBV6-2 or TRBV6-3 with TRBJ1-1; D not certain. The germline gives CDR1 MNHEY, CDR2 SVGEGT. Trimming cost V 6 bases and J 4 bases, with 30 bases left between them. The CDR3 has 19 residues. CDR3 loop: CASRPPRILREKWSTEAFY. The CDR3, as DNA: TGTGCCAGCAGGCCCCCCCGGATTCTGCGTGAGAAATGGTCCACTGAAGCTTTCTAT.

In its sample, this clonotype was seen a few times. The J gene is TRBJ1-2, the V gene TRBV12-3 or TRBV12-4; TRBD1 matches 9 bases. V trimming: 4 bases; J trimming: 5 bases; junction bases outside the gene matches: 5. The CDR3 loop spans 14 amino acids. The chain's CDR3 is CASSWTGDYYGYTF. In DNA, the CDR3 is TGTGCCAGCAGTTGGACAGGGGACTATTATGGCTACACCTTC.

This clonotype has ten or more counts. The chain joins TRBV28 to TRBJ1-3, with D uncertain. The CDR3 extends over 16 amino acids. CDR1 MDHEN and CDR2 SYDVKM come from the germline V gene. Trimming took 3 bases from V and 2 from J, leaving 14 bases between them. The CDR3 DNA sequence: TGTGCCAGCAGTTTTTTTCAAACAGCCCCTGGAAACACCATATATTTT. Its protein is CASSFFQTAPGNTIYF.